The 13 T cell receptor beta chains below come from one sample, sequenced in a study of Ad26.COV2.S vaccination and SARS-CoV-2 variants. Indicated treatment: about 20 received Ad26.COV2.S at low or high dose, single or two shots; 5 received placebo; per-sample allocation not given. The samples were gathered on day 63 after the first injection of vaccine or placebo. This table comes from immunoSEQ multiplex PCR, and its TCRdb copy is limited to in-frame clones, with some not included. The sample has hundreds of thousands of clones; approximately 88% are singletons. The sequences come from peripheral blood, collected in a trial of Ad26.COV2.S vaccine versus placebo. The receptors here all came from a person between 18 and 65 years old who received the Ad26.COV2.S COVID-19 vaccine or a placebo.

This chain connects TRBV18 to TRBJ1-1, with D perhaps TRBD1 (5 bases). The CDR3 consists of 13 residues. V lost 8 bases and J 3 bases, leaving 13 bases between the germline ends. From germline, CDR1 is KGHSH and CDR2 LQKENI. CDR3 region: CASGGGGDTEAFF. DNA of the CDR3: TGTGCCAGCGGCGGGGGAGGGGACACTGAAGCTTTCTTT.

This clone was recorded a few times. The gene calls are TRBV13 and TRBJ2-1; a possible D gene is TRBD2 (5 bases). Germline V gene data show CDR1 as PRHDT and CDR2 as FYEKMQ (reference sequence). Trimming shortened V by 2 bases and J by 0 bases, and 14 bases separated the two germline ends. The CDR3 consists of 17 residues. The CDR3 spells CASSLFPRGSSYNEQFF. For the CDR3, the DNA is TGTGCCAGCAGCTTATTTCCCCGGGGAAGCTCCTACAATGAGCAGTTCTTC.

The chain is built from TRBV30 and TRBJ1-1; possible D gene TRBD1, 5 bases. This CDR3 spans 12 amino acids. From germline, CDR1 is GTSNPN and CDR2 SVGIG (reference sequence). V lost 3 bases and J lost 6, with 11 bases in between. CDR3 residues: CAWSSGYAEAFF. CDR3 coding DNA: TGTGCCTGGAGCTCAGGGTACGCTGAAGCTTTCTTT.

The chain combines TRBV2 with TRBJ2-2; 11 bases are shared with TRBD2. Germline V CDR1 and CDR2: SNHLY, FYNNEI. The CDR3 is made up of 16 amino acids. J gave up 3 bases and V 7 bases, and 7 bases lay outside the gene matches. The CDR3 region has the DNA TGTGCCAGCATTAGTAGCGGGGGGGCAGACACCGGGGAGCTGTTTTTT. The encoded protein is CASISSGGADTGELFF.

In regard to this clone: The sample carries other DNA sequences with the same CDR3. The V call is TRBV29-1, the J call TRBJ2-7; D gene ambiguous. CDR1 is SQVTM and CDR2 is ANQGSEA in the germline V gene. V shed 6 bases and J shed 2 bases, with 8 bases lying between them. CDR3 length equals 11 residues. CDR3 sequence reads: CSVRGAYEQYF. The CDR3 DNA reads TGCAGCGTCCGAGGAGCCTACGAGCAGTACTTC.

J is TRBJ2-1 and V is TRBV6-2 or TRBV6-3; the D is unclear. The germline V gene encodes CDR1 MNHEY and CDR2 SVGEGT. CDR3 length: 15 residues. Trimming took off 6 bases at V and 0 bases at J, with 12 bases between the two ends. The CDR3 region has the DNA TGTGCCAGCAGCGAGACCGGTAGCTCCTACAATGAGCAGTTCTTC. Translated, it gives CASSETGSSYNEQFF.

The V call is TRBV3-1 (or the pseudogene TRBV3-2), the J call TRBJ2-3; 13 nucleotides agree with TRBD2. The CDR3 has 16 residues. The trim removed 5 bases at V and 2 bases at J, leaving 4 bases unmatched. Germline V gene data show CDR1 as LGHDT and CDR2 as YNNKEL (reference sequence). The CDR3 coding sequence is TGTGCCAGCAGCGGGGGACTAGCGGGGAACACAGATACGCAGTATTTT. Translating gives CASSGGLAGNTDTQYF.

The chain combines TRBV4-3 with TRBJ2-4; D is tentatively TRBD1 or TRBD2 (5 bases each). The CDR3 extends over 14 amino acids. Germline values: CDR1 LGHNA, CDR2 YSLEER. Trimming cost V 2 bases and J 6 bases, with 11 bases left between them. CDR3 sequence: CASSQLLGVNIQYF. CDR3 bases: TGCGCCAGCAGCCAACTATTGGGGGTAAACATTCAGTACTTC.

The V gene is TRBV5-6, the J gene TRBJ2-7, with TRBD2 identical over 9 bases. CDR3 size: 15 residues. The junction had 8 bases not matched to a gene; V was cut back by 0 bases and J by 7 bases. CDR1 SGHDT and CDR2 YYEEEE come from the germline V gene. Here the CDR3 reads CASSLDSGLAGEQYF. The DNA of the CDR3 is TGTGCCAGCAGCTTGGATTCTGGGCTAGCGGGGGAGCAGTACTTC.

V gene TRBV7-6 combines with J gene TRBJ2-7, with D possibly being TRBD1 (6 bases). V shed 2 bases and J shed 5 bases, with 16 bases lying between them. CDR3 length equals 15 residues. Germline V gives CDR1 SGHVS, CDR2 FNYEAQ. CDR3: CASSLRMGAIDEQYF. In DNA form, the CDR3 reads TGTGCCAGCAGCTTAAGGATGGGGGCGATCGACGAGCAGTACTTC. Drawing the rest from reference TRBV7-6 and TRBJ2-7, the complete variable domain is GAGVSQSPRYKVTKRGQDVALRCDPISGHVSLYWYRQALGQGPEFLTYFNYEAQQDKSGLPNDRFSAERPEGSISTLTIQRTEQRDSAMYRCASSLRMGAIDEQYFGPGTRLTVT.

The chain couples TRBV10-3 to TRBJ1-2; 7 nucleotides agree with TRBD1. V gave up 0 bases and J gave up 5 bases; unmatched junction bases: 6. The CDR3 spans 15 residues. Germline CDR1 ENHRY, CDR2 SYGVKD. In DNA form, the CDR3 reads TGTGCCATCAGTGAGTCAGGGGGCCTAGGGTATGGCTACACCTTC. The encoded protein is CAISESGGLGYGYTF.

V is TRBV5-4 and J is TRBJ2-7, with D hard to call. In germline, CDR1 is SGHNT, CDR2 YYREEE (reference sequence). V was pared by 3 bases and J by 3 bases, with 13 bases between. The CDR3 totals 14 residues. The CDR3 DNA sequence: TGTGCCAGCAGCTCCCTCGCGTCGGGCTACGAGCAGTACTTC. Protein sequence: CASSSLASGYEQYF.

The genes are TRBV29-1 and TRBJ1-4; no clear D gene. V lost 7 bases, J lost 7 bases, and 7 bases lay in between. CDR3 length: 10 residues. Germline-derived CDR1 and CDR2 are SQVTM and ANQGSEA. CDR3 in amino acids: CSAYSEKLFF. The CDR3, as DNA: TGCAGCGCCTATAGTGAAAAACTGTTTTTT.